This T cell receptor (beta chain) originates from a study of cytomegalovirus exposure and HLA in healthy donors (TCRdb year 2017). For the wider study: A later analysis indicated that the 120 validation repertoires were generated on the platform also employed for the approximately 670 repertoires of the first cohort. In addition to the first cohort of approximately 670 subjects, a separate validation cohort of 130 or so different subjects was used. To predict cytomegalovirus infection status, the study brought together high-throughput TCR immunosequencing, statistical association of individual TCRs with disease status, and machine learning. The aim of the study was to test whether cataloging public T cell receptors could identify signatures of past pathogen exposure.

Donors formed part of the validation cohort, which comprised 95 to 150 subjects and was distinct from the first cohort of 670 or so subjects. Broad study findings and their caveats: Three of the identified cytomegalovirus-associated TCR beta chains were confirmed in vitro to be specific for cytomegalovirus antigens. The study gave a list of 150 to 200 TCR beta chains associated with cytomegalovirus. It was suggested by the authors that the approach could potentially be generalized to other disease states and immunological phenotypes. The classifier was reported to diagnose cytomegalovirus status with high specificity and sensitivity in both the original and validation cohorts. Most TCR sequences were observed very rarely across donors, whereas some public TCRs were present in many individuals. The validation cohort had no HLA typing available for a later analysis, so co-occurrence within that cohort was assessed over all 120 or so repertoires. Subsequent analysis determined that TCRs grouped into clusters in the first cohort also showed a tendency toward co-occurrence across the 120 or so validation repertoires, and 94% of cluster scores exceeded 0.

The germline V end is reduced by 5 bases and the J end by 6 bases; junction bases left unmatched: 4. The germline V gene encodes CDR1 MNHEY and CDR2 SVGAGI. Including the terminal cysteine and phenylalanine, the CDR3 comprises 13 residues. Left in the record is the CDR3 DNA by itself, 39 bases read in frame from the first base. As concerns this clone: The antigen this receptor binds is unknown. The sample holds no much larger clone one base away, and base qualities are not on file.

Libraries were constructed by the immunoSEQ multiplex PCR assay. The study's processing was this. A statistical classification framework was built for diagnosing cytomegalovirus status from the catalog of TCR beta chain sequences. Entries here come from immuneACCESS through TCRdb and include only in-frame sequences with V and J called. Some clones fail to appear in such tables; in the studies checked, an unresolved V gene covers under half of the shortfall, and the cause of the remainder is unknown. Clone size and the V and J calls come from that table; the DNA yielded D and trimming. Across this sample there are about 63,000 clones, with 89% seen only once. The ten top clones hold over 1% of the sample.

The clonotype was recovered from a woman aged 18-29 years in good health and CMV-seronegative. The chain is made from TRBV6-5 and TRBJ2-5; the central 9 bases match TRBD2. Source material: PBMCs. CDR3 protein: CASSQGTSQTQYF. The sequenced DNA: TGTGCCAGCAGTCAGGGGACTAGCCAGACCCAGTACTTC.